This TCR beta chain was sequenced in a study of T cell responses to AZD1222 COVID-19 vaccine. Pooled in the analysis were second doses at about 4 or about 12 weeks. Note on this clone: The antigen is undetermined. The junction departs from the called germline gene at one end, perhaps through a read error.

Whole-study results and caveats: Sampled repertoires all dated from after the peak T cell response. Within unmutated variant regions lay the reported targets of nearly half of spike-specific TCRs. Clonal diversity was possibly underestimated, and white British individuals and females predominated among donors.

Data came from immunoSEQ multiplex PCR; TCRdb stores just in-frame clones and leaves some out. The repertoire has over 130,000 clones, roughly 90% of them found once; the top ten carry under 2%. The CDR3 is 17 amino acids. CDR1 and CDR2 (germline): KGHSH, LQKENI. This TCR came from an adult who received the AZD1222 COVID-19 vaccine. The rearrangement joins TRBV18 to TRBJ1-1; 9 nucleotides match TRBD1. Sequencing used peripheral blood, obtained 28 days after the second AZD1222 dose. CDR3 sequence reads: CASSLTLDRGVKTEAFF. The CDR3 DNA is TGTGCCAGCTCACTAACCTTGGACAGGGGCGTGAAGACTGAAGCTTTCTTT.